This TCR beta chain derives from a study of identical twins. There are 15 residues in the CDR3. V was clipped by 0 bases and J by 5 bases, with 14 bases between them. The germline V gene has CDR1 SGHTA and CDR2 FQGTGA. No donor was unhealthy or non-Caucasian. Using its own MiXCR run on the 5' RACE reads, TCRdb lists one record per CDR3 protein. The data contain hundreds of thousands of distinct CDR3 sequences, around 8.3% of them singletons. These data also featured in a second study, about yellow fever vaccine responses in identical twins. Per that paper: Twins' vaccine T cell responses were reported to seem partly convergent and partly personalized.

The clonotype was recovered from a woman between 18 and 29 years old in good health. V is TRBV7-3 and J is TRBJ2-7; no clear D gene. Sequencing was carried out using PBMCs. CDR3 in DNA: TGTGCCAGCAGCTTAACCGGTACCCTAGTGGACGAGCAGTACTTC. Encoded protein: CASSLTGTLVDEQYF.